This entry lists 27 T cell receptor beta chains sequenced from one sample in a study of shared clonotypes between healthy human individuals. TCRdb's table, derived via immunoSEQ multiplex PCR, lists solely in-frame clones and lacks some. The repertoire holds around 700,000 clones, with more than 70% as singletons. Sequences were obtained from memory CD4+ T cells sorted from blood. Indicated subset: CD45RA-negative fraction. These receptors originate from a woman aged 25 to 39 in good health.

The gene calls are TRBV7-9 and TRBJ2-7; 7 positions match TRBD2. CDR3 length: 15 amino acids. J gave up 2 bases and V 5 bases, and 9 bases lay outside the gene matches. CDR1 and CDR2 from the germline V gene are SEHNR and FQNEAQ (reference sequence). This CDR3 is CASSKRDTPAYEQYF. CDR3 in DNA: TGTGCCAGCAGCAAGCGGGATACCCCAGCCTACGAGCAGTACTTC. The complete variable domain, with remaining parts taken from reference TRBV7-9 and TRBJ2-7, reads DTGVSQNPRHKITKRGQNVTFRCDPISEHNRLYWYRQTLGQGPEFLTYFQNEAQLEKSRLLSDRFSAERPKGSFSTLEIQRTEQGDSAMYLCASSKRDTPAYEQYFGPGTRLTVT.

V and J are TRBV14 and TRBJ1-4, with a possible D match to TRBD1 (6 bases). Trimming stripped 5 bases from V and 7 bases from J, with 14 bases between. Looked up from germline, CDR1 is SGHDN and CDR2 is FVKESK. The length of the CDR3 is 14 residues. This chain's CDR3 is CASSKGTRGEKLFF. For the CDR3, the DNA is TGTGCCAGCAGCAAGGGGACCAGGGGTGAAAAACTGTTTTTT.

This rearrangement joins TRBV11-2 to TRBJ2-7; D is uncertain. The CDR3 consists of 15 residues. Germline values: CDR1 SGHAT, CDR2 FQNNGV. V was pared by 2 bases and J by 3 bases, with 14 bases between. CDR3 sequence (DNA): TGTGCCAGCAGCTTATCTGCAGGCGCTAACTACGAGCAGTACTTC. Translating it yields CASSLSAGANYEQYF.

As regards this clone: The same CDR3 arises from other DNA sequences in this sample as well. V is TRBV28 and J is TRBJ1-3; D gene unclear. CDR1 and CDR2 from the germline V gene are MDHEN and SYDVKM. The germline V and J ends were trimmed by 2 bases and 4 bases, with 3 bases remaining between them. The CDR3 is 12 amino acids. CDR3 DNA sequence: TGTGCCAGCAGTTTACAGGGAAACACCATATATTTT. It is translated as CASSLQGNTIYF.

This clone was recorded many times. This chain connects TRBV7-9 to TRBJ2-1, with 9 bases that match TRBD2. The CDR3 loop spans 18 amino acids. The V and J ends lost 4 bases and 5 bases, in that order; junction bases with no gene match: 15. Germline V CDR1 and CDR2: SEHNR, FQNEAQ (reference sequence). CDR3 amino acids: CASSSYPSRAGGDNEQFF. Written as DNA, the CDR3 is TGTGCCAGCAGCTCCTACCCTTCTAGAGCGGGAGGCGACAATGAGCAGTTCTTC. Based on the CDR3 plus reference TRBV7-9 and TRBJ2-1, the full variable domain is DTGVSQNPRHKITKRGQNVTFRCDPISEHNRLYWYRQTLGQGPEFLTYFQNEAQLEKSRLLSDRFSAERPKGSFSTLEIQRTEQGDSAMYLCASSSYPSRAGGDNEQFFGPGTRLTVL.

J is TRBJ2-7 and V is TRBV5-1; D is undetermined. V was trimmed by 0 bases and J by 3 bases, leaving 13 bases between them. Germline V gene data show CDR1 as SGHRS and CDR2 as YFSETQ. The CDR3 consists of 15 residues. In DNA form, the CDR3 reads TGCGCCAGCAGCTTGGGACGCGGTGCACACTACGAGCAGTACTTC. Amino acids: CASSLGRGAHYEQYF.

J is TRBJ1-4 and V is TRBV5-4; 8 bases map to TRBD1. From germline, CDR1 is SGHNT and CDR2 YYREEE (reference sequence). The CDR3 covers 15 residues. V shed 0 bases, J shed 8 bases, and the junction held 6 bases outside the gene matches. CDR3 sequence (DNA): TGTGCCAGCAGCTTGGGGGACAGGTTTGGGGAAAAACTGTTTTTT. Amino acid sequence: CASSLGDRFGEKLFF.

The sample holds a few counts of this clone. The rearrangement uses TRBV5-4 and TRBJ2-6, with D possibly matching TRBD1 (6 bases). V lost 4 bases and J 4 bases, leaving 12 bases between the germline ends. Germline CDR1 and CDR2: SGHNT and YYREEE (reference sequence). This CDR3 has 15 residues. The CDR3: CASSRAGAGANVLTF. The CDR3 DNA is TGTGCCAGCAGCCGGGCAGGGGCCGGGGCCAACGTCCTGACTTTC.

The rearrangement joins TRBV5-1 to TRBJ2-5, with TRBD2 identical over 10 bases. V was pared by 0 bases and J by 0 bases, with 11 bases of the junction left unmatched. The CDR3 is made up of 19 amino acids. Germline CDR1 SGHRS, CDR2 YFSETQ. The CDR3 spells CASSLGLTSGIPYQETQYF. CDR3 DNA: TGCGCCAGCAGCTTGGGGTTAACTAGCGGGATCCCGTACCAAGAGACCCAGTACTTC. Looking up the rest from reference TRBV5-1 and TRBJ2-5 gives the full variable domain: KAGVTQTPRYLIKTRGQQVTLSCSPISGHRSVSWYQQTPGQGLQFLFEYFSETQRNKGNFPGRFSGRQFSNSRSEMNVSTLELGDSALYLCASSLGLTSGIPYQETQYFGPGTRLLVL.

The chain carries TRBV28 and TRBJ1-2, with D tentatively TRBD1 (6 bases). V was trimmed by 5 bases and J by 0 bases, leaving 10 bases between them. The CDR3 has 14 amino acids. Germline CDR1 is MDHEN and CDR2 is SYDVKM. CDR3 in DNA: TGTGCCAGCAGTGTGGACAGAGCTAACTATGGCTACACCTTC. Its translation: CASSVDRANYGYTF.

A remark on this clone: Other DNA sequences in the same sample also yield this CDR3. The V and J genes are TRBV19 and TRBJ2-7; D is possibly TRBD1 (5 bases). The CDR3 contains 13 residues. CDR1 LNHDA and CDR2 SQIVND come from the germline V gene (reference sequence). V lost 3 bases, J lost 5 bases, and 11 bases lay in between. In nucleotides, the CDR3 is TGTGCCAGTAGTATTCAGGGTGGCCACGAGCAGTACTTC. Its protein product is CASSIQGGHEQYF.

This chain uses TRBV6-5 with TRBJ2-7, with 9 bases lining up with TRBD2. Looked up from germline, CDR1 is MNHEY and CDR2 is SVGAGI. The V segment lost 6 bases and the J segment 5 bases; nucleotides outside the gene matches: 5. The CDR3 loop spans 13 amino acids. The CDR3 DNA reads as TGTGCCAGCAGGCGAGCGGGAGGAAACGAGCAGTACTTC. It is translated as CASRRAGGNEQYF.

The V call is TRBV28, the J call TRBJ2-2, with unresolved D. Per the germline V gene, CDR1 is MDHEN and CDR2 is SYDVKM. The CDR3 has 12 amino acids. Trimming removed 5 bases from V and 7 bases from J, with 8 bases in between. CDR3 loop: CASSPPSGELFF. The CDR3 DNA reads TGTGCCAGCAGTCCTCCCAGCGGGGAGCTGTTTTTT. The entire variable domain, with the rest obtained from reference TRBV28 and TRBJ2-2, is as follows: DVKVTQSSRYLVKRTGEKVFLECVQDMDHENMFWYRQDPGLGLRLIYFSYDVKMKEKGDIPEGYSVSREKKERFSLILESASTNQTSMYLCASSPPSGELFFGEGSRLTVL.

The chain uses TRBV5-1 and TRBJ2-1; D could derive from TRBD1 or TRBD2 (5 bases each). Germline assignment: CDR1 SGHRS and CDR2 YFSETQ. The CDR3 has 15 amino acids. The V end was cut by 0 bases, the J end by 5 bases, with 12 bases between. The CDR3: CASSLVGDPNNEQFF. CDR3 coding DNA: TGCGCCAGCAGCTTGGTTGGGGACCCTAACAATGAGCAGTTCTTC. Full variable domain (outside the CDR3, taken from reference TRBV5-1 and TRBJ2-1): KAGVTQTPRYLIKTRGQQVTLSCSPISGHRSVSWYQQTPGQGLQFLFEYFSETQRNKGNFPGRFSGRQFSNSRSEMNVSTLELGDSALYLCASSLVGDPNNEQFFGPGTRLTVL.

V usage is TRBV4-1 and J usage is TRBJ1-1, with 9 bases identical to TRBD1. Germline trimming cut 7 bases from V and 11 bases from J; bases unmatched to any gene: 17. The CDR3 length is 15 residues. Per germline, CDR1 MGHRA and CDR2 YSYEKL. The CDR3 protein is CASTRVGQGARVAFF. CDR3 coding DNA: TGCGCCAGCACCAGAGTGGGACAGGGAGCGAGGGTGGCTTTCTTT.

Many counts were recorded for this clone. The chain links TRBV5-1 to TRBJ2-5; TRBD2 matches 14 bases. Trimming took 4 bases from V and 5 from J; bases not matched to a gene: 19. From germline, CDR1 is SGHRS and CDR2 YFSETQ. CDR3 length: 20 residues. CDR3 nucleotide sequence: TGCGCCAGCAGCCCAGGACTAGCGGGAGGAAAGTCCGGGGGGTATGAGACCCAGTACTTC. It is translated as CASSPGLAGGKSGGYETQYF.

The chain employs TRBV20-1 and TRBJ2-1; tentatively, D is TRBD2 (5 bases). CDR1 and CDR2 from the germline V gene are DFQATT and SNEGSKA (reference sequence). This CDR3 comprises 11 residues. V was pared by 4 bases and J by 8 bases, with 9 bases between. The CDR3 DNA follows: TGCAGTGCTACGAAGGAGGATGAGCAGTTCTTC. Translation gives CSATKEDEQFF.

This CDR3 reads CAWTPTEMRGYTF. As DNA, the CDR3 is TGTGCCTGGACCCCAACAGAGATGCGTGGCTACACCTTC. This chain uses TRBV30 with TRBJ1-2, with D uncertain. V gave up 4 bases and J gave up 7 bases, with 16 bases separating them. CDR1 and CDR2 from the germline V gene are GTSNPN and SVGIG (reference sequence). CDR3 size: 13 residues.

This clone occurred a few times. The chain uses TRBV19 and TRBJ1-2; a weak D match, TRBD1 (5 bases). V was cut by 7 bases and J by 0 bases, with 12 bases left in between. The germline V gene has CDR1 LNHDA and CDR2 SQIVND (reference sequence). CDR3 length equals 14 residues. CDR3 coding DNA: TGTGCCAGTAACCCCGGACAAGCTAACTATGGCTACACCTTC. Protein sequence: CASNPGQANYGYTF.

V gene TRBV5-1 combines with J gene TRBJ2-1, with D tentatively TRBD2 (6 bases). CDR3 length equals 15 residues. Trimming stripped 5 bases from V and 5 bases from J, with 17 bases between. Germline V gene data show CDR1 as SGHRS and CDR2 as YFSETQ. The CDR3 DNA follows: TGCGCCAGCAGTACGGGAGTTAGGTACAACAATGAGCAGTTCTTC. Its translation is CASSTGVRYNNEQFF.

This clone was picked up a small number of times. The genes are TRBV30 and TRBJ2-3; D is undetermined. V was trimmed by 2 bases and J by 0 bases, leaving 6 bases between them. CDR1 GTSNPN and CDR2 SVGIG come from the germline V gene (reference sequence). The CDR3 is 13 residues long. DNA of the CDR3: TGTGCCTGGAGTCTCGGGAGCACAGATACGCAGTATTTT. Protein: CAWSLGSTDTQYF.

This sequence joins TRBV9 and TRBJ2-4; D not certain. From germline, CDR1 is SGDLS and CDR2 YYNGEE. Trimming pared 1 base from V and 7 bases from J, leaving 12 bases between. This CDR3 is 14 amino acids long. The CDR3 nucleotides are TGTGCCAGCAGCGTAAATCCGGTTATCAACATTCAGTACTTC. Translated, it gives CASSVNPVINIQYF.

This clone occurred many times. Other DNA sequences in the sample encode the same CDR3. The chain has TRBV5-1 and TRBJ2-7, with D perhaps matching TRBD2 (5 bases). V was trimmed by 0 bases and J by 2 bases, leaving 9 bases between them. Germline lookup yields CDR1 SGHRS and CDR2 YFSETQ. The CDR3 runs 14 residues. In DNA, the CDR3 is TGCGCCAGCAGCTTGGGGGCGGGCCCCTACGAGCAGTACTTC. It translates to CASSLGAGPYEQYF.

This chain joins TRBV11-2 and TRBJ2-3, with TRBD2 matching 9 bases. Germline CDR1 and CDR2: SGHAT and FQNNGV. Trimming took 7 bases from V and 2 from J; bases not matched to a gene: 16. The CDR3 covers 18 residues. Here the CDR3 DNA reads TGTGCCAGCACCCGGGGCCGTGGCGGGAGGGAGCCCACAGATACGCAGTATTTT. Protein: CASTRGRGGREPTDTQYF. Full variable domain (remainder filled in from reference TRBV11-2 and TRBJ2-3): EAGVAQSPRYKIIEKRQSVAFWCNPISGHATLYWYQQILGQGPKLLIQFQNNGVVDDSQLPKDRFSAERLKGVDSTLKIQPAKLEDSAVYLCASTRGRGGREPTDTQYFGPGTRLTVL.

This chain uses TRBV10-3 with TRBJ2-7; D is uncertain. Germline V gene lookup returns CDR1 ENHRY and CDR2 SYGVKD. The CDR3 extends over 14 amino acids. V lost 6 bases, J lost 6 bases, and 18 bases lay in between. In DNA form, the CDR3 reads TGTGCCATCAGCGAGGAGATGGGGTTGGCCGAGCAGTACTTC. Translated, it gives CAISEEMGLAEQYF.

The gene calls are TRBV7-2 and TRBJ2-1; possible D gene TRBD2, 5 bases. The V and J ends lost 1 base and 7 bases respectively, with 14 bases between them. This CDR3 has 15 residues. Germline CDR1 is SGHTA and CDR2 is FQGNSA. The CDR3 is CASSLGSPTGNEQFF. The CDR3 DNA is TGTGCCAGCAGCTTAGGTTCCCCAACGGGGAATGAGCAGTTCTTC. The full variable domain, in which reference TRBV7-2 and TRBJ2-1 provide the parts outside the CDR3, is GAGVSQSPSNKVTEKGKDVELRCDPISGHTALYWYRQSLGQGLEFLIYFQGNSAPDKSGLPSDRFSAERTGGSVSTLTIQRTQQEDSAVYLCASSLGSPTGNEQFFGPGTRLTVL.

This chain joins TRBV2 and TRBJ1-3; D gene unclear. The germline gives CDR1 SNHLY, CDR2 FYNNEI. There are 17 residues in the CDR3. Trimming took 4 bases from V and 4 from J, leaving 20 bases between them. DNA of the CDR3: TGTGCCAGCAGTGGTCCCGCGGGAGACGTGAGGGGAAACACCATATATTTT. It specifies CASSGPAGDVRGNTIYF.